Presented here are 7 T cell receptor beta chains from one specimen sequenced in a study of CD8+CD57+ T cells in acquired aplastic anemia. The use of genomic DNA as template underpinned the TCR beta VDJ and CDR3 profiling. TCRdb re-called the reads with MiXCR, one entry per CDR3 protein. The repertoire has roughly 150,000 distinct CDR3 sequences, approximately 40% of them found once; the top ten carry 0.85% to 1.3%. The sequenced material came from sorted CD4+, CD8+, or CD8+CD57+ T cells (not recorded which) from PBMCs. These receptor sequences come from a human donor in good health.

This clonotype was counted between two and nine times. The CDR3 DNA reads TGTGCCAGCAGCCATTTGGTATCTAGGGCGAACACCGGGGAGCTGTTTTTT. Its translation is CASSHLVSRANTGELFF. V is TRBV3-1 and J is TRBJ2-2; D call uncertain. Trimming shortened V by 3 bases and J by 0 bases, and 14 bases separated the two germline ends. CDR1 and CDR2 from the germline V gene are LGHDT and YNNKEL (reference sequence). This CDR3 is built from 17 residues.

The V call is TRBV24-1, the J call TRBJ2-3; the D is unclear. The germline V and J ends were trimmed by 4 bases and 2 bases, with 3 bases remaining between them. The CDR3 is made up of 12 amino acids. The germline gives CDR1 KGHDR, CDR2 SFDVKD. The CDR3 coding sequence is TGTGCCACCAGTGACTACACAGATACGCAGTATTTT. Its translation is CATSDYTDTQYF.

The rearrangement uses TRBV18 and TRBJ2-7; possibly TRBD1 for D (5 bases). With 6 bases removed from V and 0 bases from J, the gap between germline ends came to 15 bases. Germline CDR1 reads KGHSH; CDR2 reads LQKENI. The CDR3 runs 15 residues. The CDR3 region has the DNA TGTGCCAGCTCGCCTCAGGGTTTTTCCTCCTACGAGCAGTACTTC. Protein product: CASSPQGFSSYEQYF.

The rearrangement uses TRBV29-1 and TRBJ1-5; 10 bases align to TRBD1. The germline gives CDR1 SQVTM, CDR2 ANQGSEA. The CDR3 is 14 amino acids. V lost 6 bases and J lost 1; bases outside the gene matches: 3. The CDR3 here is CSVRGQGSNQPQHF. The CDR3 nucleotides read TGCAGCGTCCGGGGACAGGGGAGCAATCAGCCCCAGCATTTT.

The chain is built from TRBV7-6 and TRBJ2-5; no reliable D call. The CDR3 length is 16 residues. Germline V gives CDR1 SGHVS, CDR2 FNYEAQ. Trimming stripped 1 base from V and 4 bases from J, with 16 bases between. The CDR3, as DNA: TGTGCCAGCAGCTTAGATCGGTACCTTGTAGGAGAGACCCAGTACTTC. Its translation is CASSLDRYLVGETQYF.

The chain has TRBV19 and TRBJ2-7; 7 nucleotides line up with TRBD1. CDR3 length: 14 amino acids. V dropped 4 bases and J dropped 6; count of bases not matched to a gene: 9. Germline assignment: CDR1 LNHDA and CDR2 SQIVND (reference sequence). Here the CDR3 DNA reads TGTGCCAGTAGTACCCAGGACAGGATCCCCGAGCAGTACTTC. It is translated as CASSTQDRIPEQYF.

This clonotype came up a few times. The CDR3 loop is CASSLGLRNTEAFF. The CDR3, as DNA: TGTGCCAGCAGTTTGGGACTCAGGAACACTGAAGCTTTCTTT. The rearrangement links TRBV27 to TRBJ1-1; TRBD1 might be the D (5 bases). Per the germline V gene, CDR1 is MNHEY and CDR2 is SMNVEV (reference sequence). This CDR3 is built from 14 residues. Trimming shortened V by 3 bases and J by 1 base, and 9 bases separated the two germline ends.